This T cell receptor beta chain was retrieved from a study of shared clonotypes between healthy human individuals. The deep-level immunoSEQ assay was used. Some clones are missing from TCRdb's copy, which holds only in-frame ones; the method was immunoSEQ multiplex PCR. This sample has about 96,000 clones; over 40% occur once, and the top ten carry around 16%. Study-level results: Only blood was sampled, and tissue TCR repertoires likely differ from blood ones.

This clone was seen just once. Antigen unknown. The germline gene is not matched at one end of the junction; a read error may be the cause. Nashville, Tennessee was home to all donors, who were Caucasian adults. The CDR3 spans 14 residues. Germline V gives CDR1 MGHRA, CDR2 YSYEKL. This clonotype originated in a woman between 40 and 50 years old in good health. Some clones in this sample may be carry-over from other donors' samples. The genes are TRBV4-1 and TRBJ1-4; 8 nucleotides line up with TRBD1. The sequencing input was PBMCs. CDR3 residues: CVSSRTGSGEKLFF. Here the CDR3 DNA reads TGCGTCAGCAGCCGGACAGGGAGCGGTGAAAAACTGTTTTTT.